This note documents a single T cell receptor (beta chain) sequence. The data are from a study of blood T cell repertoires in COVID-19. Study overall: Whether acute or convalescent, the COVID-19 samples came from the United States, Italy and Spain. The cDNA or gDNA used as material had been derived from T cells, B-cell-depleted T cells, or PBMCs.

Germline V lookup: CDR1 ENHRY, CDR2 SYGVKD. The CDR3 spans 15 residues. V gave up 3 bases and J gave up 7 bases; unmatched junction bases: 5. In the original processing: Reference gene primer amplification yielded estimated nucleated cell counts. The method was immunoSEQ multiplex PCR; TCRdb's version includes in-frame clones alone and lacks a portion of them. The V and J calls and clone size were taken over from that table, and D and trimming were inferred from the DNA. The sample has over 250,000 clones; more than 75% are singletons. The sequenced material came from peripheral blood. The chain combines TRBV10-3 with TRBJ1-5; 11 bases line up with TRBD1. The origin of this receptor is a man aged 35-49 years who had recovered from COVID-19. The CDR3 sequence is CAISDLDRGRQPQHF. In nucleotides, the CDR3 is TGTGCCATCAGTGACCTGGACAGGGGGCGGCAGCCCCAGCATTTT.